The 26 T cell receptor beta chains below were found in one sample sequenced in a study of T cells after yellow fever vaccination. MiXCR, run by TCRdb on the 5' RACE reads, gives a single entry per CDR3 protein. The repertoire has about 210,000 distinct CDR3 sequences, roughly 3% of them found once; the top ten carry 3.2%. The source material was CD4+ T cells sorted from PBMCs, sampled 10 days after the yellow fever booster vaccination. All receptors derive from a man aged 18 to 29 who received the YFV17D yellow fever vaccine.

This clonotype was counted at least ten times. The rearrangement joins TRBV12-3 or TRBV12-4 to TRBJ2-3, with D perhaps being TRBD1 or TRBD2 (5 bases each). V was cut by 3 bases and J by 10 bases, with 17 bases left in between. The CDR3 consists of 14 residues. CDR3 residues: CASSLSGTGLAQYF. CDR3 DNA: TGTGCCAGCAGTTTGTCAGGGACGGGCCTGGCGCAGTATTTT.

At least ten counts were recorded for this clonotype. This chain links TRBV10-2 with TRBJ1-2; D gene uncertain. Germline-derived CDR1 and CDR2 are WSHSY and SAAADI. V dropped 6 bases and J dropped 3 bases, with 11 bases sitting between them. This CDR3 region has 13 residues. The CDR3 DNA reads TGCGCCAGCAGCCCTTCCCAGGACTATGGCTACACCTTC. This sequence encodes CASSPSQDYGYTF.

This clonotype was detected only a few times. The genes are TRBV12-3 or TRBV12-4 and TRBJ1-5; D not certain. Trimming removed 5 bases at V and 0 bases at J, with 8 bases between. The CDR3 loop spans 14 amino acids. The CDR3 here is CASSLGPSNQPQHF. CDR3 bases: TGTGCCAGCAGTCTCGGACCTAGCAATCAGCCCCAGCATTTT.

This chain uses TRBV21-1 with TRBJ1-1; the table names TRBD1, a call not compared with the DNA. TRBV21-1 has pseudogene status. This CDR3 is 15 amino acids long. In DNA form, the CDR3 reads TGTGCCCCCGGGGGCTGCCCCACCTTGAACACTGAAGCTTTCTTT. Its protein is CAPGGCPTLNTEAFF.

The table lists this clonotype with many counts. The rearrangement uses TRBV6-2 or TRBV6-3 and TRBJ2-1; D unresolved. Trimming stripped 3 bases from V and 8 bases from J, with 5 bases between. Per germline, CDR1 MNHEY and CDR2 SVGEGT. The CDR3 runs to 11 residues. Here the CDR3 DNA reads TGTGCCAGCAGTTATCTGGATGAGCAGTTCTTC. It encodes CASSYLDEQFF.

This clonotype was detected many times. The chain couples TRBV10-2 to TRBJ2-5; weak D call: TRBD2 (6 bases). The CDR3 consists of 15 residues. Germline loops: CDR1 WSHSY, CDR2 SAAADI. V gave up 4 bases and J gave up 2 bases, with 14 bases separating them. The CDR3 DNA sequence: TGCGCCAGCAGTGCTCTCGGGACTCCTCAAGAGACCCAGTACTTC. Its protein is CASSALGTPQETQYF.

This clonotype was counted ten times or more. V gene TRBV5-1 combines with J gene TRBJ2-1; D is unresolved. Trimming cost V 0 bases and J 4 bases, with 8 bases left between them. CDR1 and CDR2 from the germline V gene are SGHRS and YFSETQ. The CDR3 loop spans 14 amino acids. DNA for the CDR3: TGCGCCAGCAGCTTGGGACTCGAATACAATGAGCAGTTCTTC. It is translated as CASSLGLEYNEQFF.

In this sample, this clonotype turned up a few times. The genes are TRBV5-1 and TRBJ1-2; D is unresolved. V was trimmed by 1 base and J by 6 bases, leaving 13 bases between them. Germline loops: CDR1 SGHRS, CDR2 YFSETQ. The CDR3 covers 14 residues. CDR3 amino acids: CASSLWASTNGYTF. The CDR3 bases are TGCGCCAGCAGCTTGTGGGCCAGTACGAATGGCTACACCTTC.

The chain has TRBV10-2 and TRBJ1-1; no firm D call. V lost 4 bases and J 4 bases, leaving 10 bases between the germline ends. Germline loops: CDR1 WSHSY, CDR2 SAAADI. This CDR3 comprises 13 residues. The CDR3 is CASSGQVLTEAFF. The CDR3 coding sequence is TGCGCCAGCAGTGGCCAGGTCCTCACTGAAGCTTTCTTT.

This clonotype showed up many times. The CDR3 reads CASSLGQPGTEAFF. The CDR3 nucleotides read TGCGCCAGCAGCTTGGGTCAGCCAGGCACTGAAGCTTTCTTT. The J gene is TRBJ1-1, the V gene TRBV5-1, with unresolved D. Germline V gene sequence: CDR1 SGHRS, CDR2 YFSETQ. The V end was cut by 0 bases, the J end by 4 bases, with 10 bases between. The CDR3 is 14 amino acids. The full variable domain, in which reference TRBV5-1 and TRBJ1-1 provide the parts outside the CDR3, is KAGVTQTPRYLIKTRGQQVTLSCSPISGHRSVSWYQQTPGQGLQFLFEYFSETQRNKGNFPGRFSGRQFSNSRSEMNVSTLELGDSALYLCASSLGQPGTEAFFGQGTRLTVV.

In its sample, this clonotype was seen many times. This chain links TRBV27 with TRBJ1-6; D is unresolved. Deletions cut 4 bases from V and 8 bases from J, with 9 bases between. There are 13 residues in the CDR3. Germline V gene data show CDR1 as MNHEY and CDR2 as SMNVEV (reference sequence). The CDR3 DNA reads as TGTGCCAGCAGTTCCGGGGAGGATTCACCCCTCCACTTT. Translating it yields CASSSGEDSPLHF.

This clonotype appeared many times. The chain couples TRBV7-3 to TRBJ1-6; D is undetermined. There are 13 residues in the CDR3. V was pared by 5 bases and J by 5 bases, with 7 bases between. In germline, CDR1 is SGHTA, CDR2 FQGTGA. The CDR3 nucleotides are TGTGCCAGCAGCAGAGAGCATAATTCACCCCTCCACTTT. Translating it yields CASSREHNSPLHF.

This clonotype was detected many times. J is TRBJ1-1 and V is TRBV7-2; D is uncertain. The CDR3 contains 14 residues. The germline V gene has CDR1 SGHTA and CDR2 FQGNSA. Trimming removed 2 bases at V and 1 base at J, with 8 bases between. The CDR3 bases are TGTGCCAGCAGCTTAAGGGCCCAGAACACTGAAGCTTTCTTT. Protein sequence: CASSLRAQNTEAFF.

This clonotype was recorded a few times. The chain links TRBV6-5 to TRBJ1-2; no firm D call. This CDR3 comprises 15 residues. Germline assignment: CDR1 MNHEY and CDR2 SVGAGI. V was trimmed by 0 bases and J by 2 bases, leaving 10 bases between them. The CDR3 region is CASSYSISPNYGYTF. The CDR3 DNA is TGTGCCAGCAGTTACTCGATTAGCCCAAACTATGGCTACACCTTC.

V and J are TRBV12-3 or TRBV12-4 and TRBJ1-1; D gene ambiguous. The V and J ends lost 5 bases and 4 bases respectively, with 23 bases between them. This CDR3 comprises 17 residues. The CDR3 DNA sequence: TGTGCCAGCAGTCCATTATTATCCCGACGGGGAGGCACTGAAGCTTTCTTT. As protein: CASSPLLSRRGGTEAFF.

This chain uses TRBV16 with TRBJ2-7; D is unresolved. Germline assignment: CDR1 KGHSY and CDR2 FQNENV. The CDR3 is 12 residues long. Trimming removed 7 bases at V and 0 bases at J, with 7 bases between. CDR3 loop: CASTRRSYEQYF. The CDR3 region has the DNA TGTGCCAGCACCCGTCGCTCCTACGAGCAGTACTTC. Supplemented by reference TRBV16 and TRBJ2-7, the full variable domain reads GEEVAQTPKHLVRGEGQKAKLYCAPIKGHSYVFWYQQVLKNEFKFLISFQNENVFDETGMPKERFSAKCLPNSPCSLEIQATKLEDSAVYFCASTRRSYEQYFGPGTRLTVT.

This clonotype occurred a few times. The CDR3 loop is CASSIDYGHPEDQPQHF. In DNA form, the CDR3 reads TGTGCCAGTAGTATAGATTACGGCCACCCCGAAGATCAGCCCCAGCATTTT. The chain uses TRBV19 and TRBJ1-5; D is undetermined. The CDR3 covers 17 residues. Germline assignment: CDR1 LNHDA and CDR2 SQIVND (reference sequence). The germline V and J ends were trimmed by 0 bases and 5 bases, with 17 bases remaining between them. The full variable domain, its missing parts supplied by reference TRBV19 and TRBJ1-5, is DGGITQSPKYLFRKEGQNVTLSCEQNLNHDAMYWYRQDPGQGLRLIYYSQIVNDFQKGDIAEGYSVSREKKESFPLTVTSAQKNPTAFYLCASSIDYGHPEDQPQHFGDGTRLSIL.

There are many counts of this clonotype. The rearrangement joins TRBV7-8 to TRBJ2-3; D is possibly TRBD2 (6 bases). The germline V gene has CDR1 SGHVS and CDR2 FQNEAQ. The CDR3 sequence is 15 residues long. The V gene lost 4 bases and the J gene lost 5 bases, with 16 bases spanning the gap. The CDR3 sequence: CASSSQALGGDTQYF. CDR3 nucleotide sequence: TGTGCCAGCAGCTCGCAGGCGCTGGGGGGAGATACGCAGTATTTT.

The V gene is TRBV10-3, the J gene TRBJ1-5, with D perhaps matching TRBD1 (5 bases). From germline, CDR1 is ENHRY and CDR2 SYGVKD. The CDR3 spans 14 residues. V was shortened by 10 bases and J by 2 bases, with 15 bases between the two germline ends. The CDR3 here is CATGLGARNQPQHF. In nucleotides, the CDR3 is TGTGCCACGGGCCTAGGGGCCCGCAATCAGCCCCAGCATTTT.

This clonotype was counted at least ten times. V gene TRBV7-9 combines with J gene TRBJ2-2, with D unresolved. Germline V CDR1 and CDR2: SEHNR, FQNEAQ (reference sequence). V lost 2 bases to trimming and J lost 4 bases, with 11 bases between them. The CDR3 consists of 15 residues. In nucleotides, the CDR3 is TGTGCCAGCAGCTTATTCGCTCGCGGCACCGGGGAGCTGTTTTTT. This codes for CASSLFARGTGELFF.

The table lists this clonotype with a few counts. The CDR3 region is CATAGQLYSTDTQYF. The CDR3 region has the DNA TGTGCCACGGCCGGACAGCTCTATAGCACAGATACGCAGTATTTT. The chain joins TRBV15 to TRBJ2-3; D might be TRBD1 (6 bases). Trimming cost V 9 bases and J 0 bases, with 16 bases left between them. Looked up from germline, CDR1 is LNHNV and CDR2 is YYDKDF (reference sequence). This CDR3 contains 15 residues. The variable domain in full, with the rest retrieved from reference TRBV15 and TRBJ2-3, is DAMVIQNPRYQVTQFGKPVTLSCSQTLNHNVMYWYQQKSSQAPKLLFHYYDKDFNNEADTPDNFQSRRPNTSFCFLDIRSPGLGDTAMYLCATAGQLYSTDTQYFGPGTRLTVL.

This clonotype was recorded at least ten times. This chain links TRBV11-2 with TRBJ2-1; 10 nucleotides match TRBD1. CDR1 SGHAT and CDR2 FQNNGV come from the germline V gene. The J segment lost 12 bases and the V segment lost 4 bases, leaving 18 bases of the junction unmatched. The CDR3 is 17 residues long. CDR3 in amino acids: CASSYIGPGQGSRGQFF. CDR3 DNA: TGTGCCAGCAGCTATATCGGACCGGGACAGGGGTCCCGGGGGCAGTTCTTC. Filled out from reference TRBV11-2 and TRBJ2-1, the complete variable domain reads EAGVAQSPRYKIIEKRQSVAFWCNPISGHATLYWYQQILGQGPKLLIQFQNNGVVDDSQLPKDRFSAERLKGVDSTLKIQPAKLEDSAVYLCASSYIGPGQGSRGQFFGPGTRLTVL.

This clonotype was seen more than once but under ten times. V usage is TRBV7-9 and J usage is TRBJ2-5; D gene unclear. Germline-derived CDR1 and CDR2 are SEHNR and FQNEAQ (reference sequence). This CDR3 has 10 amino acids. The V end lost 5 bases, the J end lost 5 bases, and 3 bases lay between the germline ends. CDR3 amino acids: CASSDETQYF. CDR3 in DNA: TGTGCCAGCAGCGACGAGACCCAGTACTTC.

This clonotype was seen many times. The chain carries TRBV5-1 and TRBJ2-1; 16 bases are a match to TRBD2. CDR3 size: 17 residues. V dropped 0 bases and J dropped 15; count of bases not matched to a gene: 12. Looked up from germline, CDR1 is SGHRS and CDR2 is YFSETQ. This CDR3 reads CASSLDAGLAGGPHLFF. For the CDR3, the DNA is TGCGCCAGCAGCTTGGACGCGGGACTAGCGGGGGGGCCGCATCTGTTCTTC.

The J gene is TRBJ2-7, the V gene TRBV7-2; no definite D call. The V and J ends lost 5 bases and 4 bases respectively, with 12 bases between them. Germline CDR1 SGHTA, CDR2 FQGNSA. This CDR3 region has 13 residues. CDR3 region: CASSLHSLYEQYV. The CDR3 DNA reads as TGTGCCAGCAGCCTCCACTCCTTATACGAGCAGTACGTC.

This clonotype was found many times. The genes are TRBV20-1 and TRBJ2-1, with 9 nucleotides matching TRBD2. CDR1 is DFQATT and CDR2 is SNEGSKA in the germline V gene (reference sequence). The CDR3 sequence is 15 residues long. V shed 0 bases, J shed 8 bases, and the junction held 8 bases outside the gene matches. The CDR3 sequence: CSARDPSGGLYEQFF. Written as DNA, the CDR3 is TGCAGTGCTAGAGATCCCAGCGGGGGGCTCTATGAGCAGTTCTTC.